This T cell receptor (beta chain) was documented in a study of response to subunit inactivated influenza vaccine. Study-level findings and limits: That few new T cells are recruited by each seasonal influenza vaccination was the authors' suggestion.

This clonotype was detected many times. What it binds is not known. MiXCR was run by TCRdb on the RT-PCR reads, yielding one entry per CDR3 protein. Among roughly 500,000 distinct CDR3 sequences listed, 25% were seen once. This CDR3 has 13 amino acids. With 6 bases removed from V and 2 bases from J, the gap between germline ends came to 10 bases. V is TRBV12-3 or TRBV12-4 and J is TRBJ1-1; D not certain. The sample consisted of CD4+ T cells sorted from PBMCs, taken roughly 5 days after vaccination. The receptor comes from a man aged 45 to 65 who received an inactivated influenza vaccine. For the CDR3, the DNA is TGTGCCAGCAGCTTTGGCGAAAACACTGAAGCTTTCTTT. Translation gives CASSFGENTEAFF.